This T cell receptor beta chain was retrieved from a study of a mutant IDH1 vaccine in newly diagnosed glioma. Background on the study: At week 35 came visit V12, and visit V13 followed at week 47.

Here immunoSEQ multiplex PCR was the method, and the copy in TCRdb shows in-frame clones only, minus some. The table includes over 30,000 clones, around nine tenths detected once. This CDR3 region has 16 residues. Deletions cut 4 bases from V and 0 bases from J, with 18 bases between. The V gene's germline CDR1 is SQVTM and CDR2 ANQGSEA. Indicated time point: week 47, end of study. Each dose of the vaccine consisted of 300 ug of mutant IDH1 20-mer peptide, with topical imiquimod. Concerning this clone: Its antigen remains unidentified.

The sequence came from a woman in her twenties or thirties with glioma. The chain links TRBV29-1 to TRBJ1-1; D remains ambiguous. Source: PBMCs, taken from a glioma patient whose treatment included an IDH1 peptide vaccine. CDR3 residues: CSVGDTTNFMNTEAFF. The CDR3 coding sequence is TGCAGCGTTGGAGACACCACTAACTTTATGAACACTGAAGCTTTCTTT.